The source of this T cell receptor beta chain is a study of technical replicates of blood from a few donors. TCRdb keeps only in-frame clones here, not all; method: immunoSEQ multiplex PCR. Of about 80,000 clones listed, around 94% were seen once; the top ten hold roughly 0.37%. In its sample, this clone was seen once. Per the germline V gene, CDR1 is MRHNA and CDR2 is SNTAGT. This CDR3 spans 15 amino acids. J gave up 3 bases and V 6 bases, and 7 bases lay outside the gene matches. V and J are TRBV6-4 and TRBJ1-5, with 8 positions matching TRBD1. This receptor was identified in a human donor in good health. Sequencing was done on a sample of T cells isolated from PBMCs. The CDR3 coding sequence is TGTGCCAGCAGCCCACAGGGGGAGCTCAATCAGCCCCAGCATTTT. Protein: CASSPQGELNQPQHF.